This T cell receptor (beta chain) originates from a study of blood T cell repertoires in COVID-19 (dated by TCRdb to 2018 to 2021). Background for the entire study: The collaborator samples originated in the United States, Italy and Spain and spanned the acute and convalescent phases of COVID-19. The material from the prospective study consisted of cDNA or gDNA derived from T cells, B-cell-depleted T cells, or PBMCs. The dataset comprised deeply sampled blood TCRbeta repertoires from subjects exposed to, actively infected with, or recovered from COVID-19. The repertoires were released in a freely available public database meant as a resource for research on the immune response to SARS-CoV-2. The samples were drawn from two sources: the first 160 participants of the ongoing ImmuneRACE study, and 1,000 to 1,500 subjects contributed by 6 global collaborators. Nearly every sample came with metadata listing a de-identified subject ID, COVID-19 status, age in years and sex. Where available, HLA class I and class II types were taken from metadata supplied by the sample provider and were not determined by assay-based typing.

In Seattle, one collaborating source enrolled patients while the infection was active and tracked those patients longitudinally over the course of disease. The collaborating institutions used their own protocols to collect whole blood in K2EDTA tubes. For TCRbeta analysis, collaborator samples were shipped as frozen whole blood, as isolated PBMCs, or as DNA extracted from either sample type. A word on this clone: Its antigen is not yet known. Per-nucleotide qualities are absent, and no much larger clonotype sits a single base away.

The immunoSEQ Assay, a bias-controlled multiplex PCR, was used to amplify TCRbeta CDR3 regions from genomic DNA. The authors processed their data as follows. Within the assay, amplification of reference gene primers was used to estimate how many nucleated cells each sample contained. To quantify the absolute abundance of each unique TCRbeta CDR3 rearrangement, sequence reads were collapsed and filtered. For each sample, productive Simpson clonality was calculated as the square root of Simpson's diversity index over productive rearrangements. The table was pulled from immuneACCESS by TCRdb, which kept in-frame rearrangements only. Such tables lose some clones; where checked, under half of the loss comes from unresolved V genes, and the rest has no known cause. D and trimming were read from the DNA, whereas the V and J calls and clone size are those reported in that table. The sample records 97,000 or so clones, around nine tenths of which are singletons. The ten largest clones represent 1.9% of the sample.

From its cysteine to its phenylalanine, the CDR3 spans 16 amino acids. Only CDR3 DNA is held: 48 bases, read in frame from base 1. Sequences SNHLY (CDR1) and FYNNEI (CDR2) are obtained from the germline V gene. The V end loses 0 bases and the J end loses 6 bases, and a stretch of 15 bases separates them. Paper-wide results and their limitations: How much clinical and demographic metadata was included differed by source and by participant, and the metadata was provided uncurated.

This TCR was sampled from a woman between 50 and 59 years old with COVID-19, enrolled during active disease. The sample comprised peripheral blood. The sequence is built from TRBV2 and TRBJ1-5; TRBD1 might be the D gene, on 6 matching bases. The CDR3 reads CASSEARGTGRQPQHF. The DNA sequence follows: TGTGCCAGCAGTGAAGCGCGTGGAACAGGGCGTCAGCCCCAGCATTTT.